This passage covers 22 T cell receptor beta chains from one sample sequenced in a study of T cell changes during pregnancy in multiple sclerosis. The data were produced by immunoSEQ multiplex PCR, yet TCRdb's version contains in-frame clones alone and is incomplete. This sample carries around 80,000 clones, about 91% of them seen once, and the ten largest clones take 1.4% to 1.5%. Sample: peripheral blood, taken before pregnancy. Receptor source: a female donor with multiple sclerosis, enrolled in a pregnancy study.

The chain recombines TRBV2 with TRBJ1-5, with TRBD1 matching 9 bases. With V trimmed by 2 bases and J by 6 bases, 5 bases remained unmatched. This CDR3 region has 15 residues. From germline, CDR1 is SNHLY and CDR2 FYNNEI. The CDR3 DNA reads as TGTGCCAGCAGTGAACGGACAGGGGCAGGTCAGCCCCAGCATTTT. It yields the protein CASSERTGAGQPQHF.

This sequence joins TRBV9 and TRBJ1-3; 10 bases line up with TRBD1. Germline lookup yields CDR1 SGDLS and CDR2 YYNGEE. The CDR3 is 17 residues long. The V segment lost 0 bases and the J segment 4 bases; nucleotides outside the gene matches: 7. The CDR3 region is CASSVGIDRGRGNTIYF. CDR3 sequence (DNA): TGTGCCAGCAGCGTAGGAATCGACAGGGGGCGAGGAAACACCATATATTTT.

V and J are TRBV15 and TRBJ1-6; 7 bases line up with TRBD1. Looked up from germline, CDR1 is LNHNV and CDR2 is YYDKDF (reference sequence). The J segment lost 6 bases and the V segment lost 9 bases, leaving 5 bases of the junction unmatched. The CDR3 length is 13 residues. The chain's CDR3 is CATTGTLNSPLHF. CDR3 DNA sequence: TGTGCCACGACAGGGACACTTAATTCACCCCTCCACTTT. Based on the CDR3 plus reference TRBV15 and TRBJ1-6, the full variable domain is DAMVIQNPRYQVTQFGKPVTLSCSQTLNHNVMYWYQQKSSQAPKLLFHYYDKDFNNEADTPDNFQSRRPNTSFCFLDIRSPGLGDTAMYLCATTGTLNSPLHFGNGTRLTVT.

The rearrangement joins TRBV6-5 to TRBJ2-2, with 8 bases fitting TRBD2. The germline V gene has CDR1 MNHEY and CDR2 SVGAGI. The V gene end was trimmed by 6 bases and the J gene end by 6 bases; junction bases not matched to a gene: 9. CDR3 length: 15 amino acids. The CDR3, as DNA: TGTGCCAGCAGCTACGGGGGGGGCGCGGCCGGGGAGCTGTTTTTT. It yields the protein CASSYGGGAAGELFF.

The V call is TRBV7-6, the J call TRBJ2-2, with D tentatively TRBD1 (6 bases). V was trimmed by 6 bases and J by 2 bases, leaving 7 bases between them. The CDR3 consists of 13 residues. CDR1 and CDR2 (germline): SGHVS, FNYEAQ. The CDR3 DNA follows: TGTGCCAGCAGGGACAGAAACACCGGGGAGCTGTTTTTT. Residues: CASRDRNTGELFF.

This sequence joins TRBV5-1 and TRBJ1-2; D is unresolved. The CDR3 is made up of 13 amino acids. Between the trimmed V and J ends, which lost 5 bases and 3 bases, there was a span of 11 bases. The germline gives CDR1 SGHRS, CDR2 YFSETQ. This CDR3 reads CASRVGLDYGYTF. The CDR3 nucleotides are TGCGCCAGCAGGGTGGGCCTCGACTATGGCTACACCTTC.

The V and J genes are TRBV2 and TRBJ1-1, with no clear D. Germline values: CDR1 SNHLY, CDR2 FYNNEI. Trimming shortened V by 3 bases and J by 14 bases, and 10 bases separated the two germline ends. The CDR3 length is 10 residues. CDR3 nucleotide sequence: TGTGCCAGCAGTGACAGAGCGGAATTCTTT. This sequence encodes CASSDRAEFF. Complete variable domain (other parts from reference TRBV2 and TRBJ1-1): EPEVTQTPSHQVTQMGQEVILRCVPISNHLYFYWYRQILGQKVEFLVSFYNNEISEKSEIFDDQFSVERPDGSNFTLKIRSTKLEDSAMYFCASSDRAEFFGQGTRLTVV.

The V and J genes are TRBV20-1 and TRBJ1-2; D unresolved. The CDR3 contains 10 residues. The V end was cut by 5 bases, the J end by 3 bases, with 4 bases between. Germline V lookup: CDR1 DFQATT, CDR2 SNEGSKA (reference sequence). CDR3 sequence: CSAPYYGYTF. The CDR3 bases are TGCAGTGCTCCCTACTATGGCTACACCTTC.

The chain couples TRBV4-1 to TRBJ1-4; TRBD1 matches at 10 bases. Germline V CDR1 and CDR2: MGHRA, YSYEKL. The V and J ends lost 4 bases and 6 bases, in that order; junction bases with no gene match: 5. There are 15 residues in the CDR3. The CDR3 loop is CASSPPGQGYEKLFF. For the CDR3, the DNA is TGCGCCAGCAGCCCTCCGGGACAGGGGTATGAAAAACTGTTTTTT.

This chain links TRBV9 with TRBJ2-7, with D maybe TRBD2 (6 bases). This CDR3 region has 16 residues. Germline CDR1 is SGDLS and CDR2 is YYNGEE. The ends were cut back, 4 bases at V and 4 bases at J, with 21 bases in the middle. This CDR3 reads CASSLGGSVAGYEQYF. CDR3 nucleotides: TGTGCCAGCAGCCTAGGTGGGAGTGTCGCGGGGTACGAGCAGTACTTC.

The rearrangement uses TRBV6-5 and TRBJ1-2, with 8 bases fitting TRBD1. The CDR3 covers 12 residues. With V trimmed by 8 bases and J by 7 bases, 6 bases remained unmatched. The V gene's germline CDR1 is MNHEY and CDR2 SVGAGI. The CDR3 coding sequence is TGTGCCAGCGAGGACAGGGTCCGTGGCTACACCTTC. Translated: CASEDRVRGYTF.

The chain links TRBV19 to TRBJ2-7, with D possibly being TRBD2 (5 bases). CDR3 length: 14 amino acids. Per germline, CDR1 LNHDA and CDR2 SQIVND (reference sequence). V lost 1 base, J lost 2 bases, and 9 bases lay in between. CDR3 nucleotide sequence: TGTGCCAGTAGTATAGGAGGGATAACCTACGAGCAGTACTTC. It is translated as CASSIGGITYEQYF. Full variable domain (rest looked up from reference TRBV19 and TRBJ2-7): DGGITQSPKYLFRKEGQNVTLSCEQNLNHDAMYWYRQDPGQGLRLIYYSQIVNDFQKGDIAEGYSVSREKKESFPLTVTSAQKNPTAFYLCASSIGGITYEQYFGPGTRLTVT.

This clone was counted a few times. The CDR3 here is CASSIGQGWNEKLFF. The CDR3 bases are TGTGCCAGCTCAATAGGACAGGGGTGGAATGAAAAACTGTTTTTT. The chain couples TRBV18 to TRBJ1-4, with 9 bases aligning to TRBD1. The CDR3 consists of 15 residues. Per the germline V gene, CDR1 is KGHSH and CDR2 is LQKENI. V shed 5 bases and J 5 bases; nucleotides not matched to a gene: 6.

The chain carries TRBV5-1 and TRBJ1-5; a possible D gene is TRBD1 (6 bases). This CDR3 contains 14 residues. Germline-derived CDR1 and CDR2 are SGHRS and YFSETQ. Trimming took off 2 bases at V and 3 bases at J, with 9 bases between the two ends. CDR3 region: CASSFGQPNQPQHF. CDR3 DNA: TGCGCCAGCAGCTTCGGACAGCCCAATCAGCCCCAGCATTTT.

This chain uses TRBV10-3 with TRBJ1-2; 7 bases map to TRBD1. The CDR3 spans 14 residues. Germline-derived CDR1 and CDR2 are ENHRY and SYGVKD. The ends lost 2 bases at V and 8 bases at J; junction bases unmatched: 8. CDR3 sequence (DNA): TGTGCCATCAGTGAGGGCAGGGGGTCCAGCGGCTACACCTTC. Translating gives CAISEGRGSSGYTF.

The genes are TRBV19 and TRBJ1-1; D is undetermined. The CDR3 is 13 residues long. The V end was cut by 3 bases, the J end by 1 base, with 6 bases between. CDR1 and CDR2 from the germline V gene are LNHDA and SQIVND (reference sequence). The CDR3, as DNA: TGTGCCAGTAGTATTTTCCGGAACACTGAAGCTTTCTTT. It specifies CASSIFRNTEAFF.

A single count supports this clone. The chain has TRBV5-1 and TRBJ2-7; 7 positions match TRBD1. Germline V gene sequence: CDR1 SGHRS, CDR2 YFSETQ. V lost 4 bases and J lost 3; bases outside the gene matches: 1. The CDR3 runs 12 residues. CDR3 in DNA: TGCGCCAGCAGCCGGGACAGCTACGAGCAGTACTTC. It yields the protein CASSRDSYEQYF.

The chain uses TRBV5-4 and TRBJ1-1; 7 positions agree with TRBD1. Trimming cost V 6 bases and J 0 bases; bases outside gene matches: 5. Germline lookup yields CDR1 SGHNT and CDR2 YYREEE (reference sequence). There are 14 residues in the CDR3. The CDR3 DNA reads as TGTGCCAGCAACGAGGGACAGTTGAACACTGAAGCTTTCTTT. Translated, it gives CASNEGQLNTEAFF.

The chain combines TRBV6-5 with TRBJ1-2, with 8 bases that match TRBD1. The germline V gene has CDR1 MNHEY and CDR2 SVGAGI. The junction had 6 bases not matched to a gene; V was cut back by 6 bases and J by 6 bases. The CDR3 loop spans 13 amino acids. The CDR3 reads CASSIGQGHGYTF. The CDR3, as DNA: TGTGCCAGCAGCATCGGACAGGGACATGGCTACACCTTC.

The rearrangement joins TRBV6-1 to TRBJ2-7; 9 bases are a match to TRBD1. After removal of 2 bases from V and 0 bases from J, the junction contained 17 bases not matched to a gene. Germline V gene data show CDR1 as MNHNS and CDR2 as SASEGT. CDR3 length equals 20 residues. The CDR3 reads CASSEIGTGGFGGGSYEQYF. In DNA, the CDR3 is TGTGCCAGCAGTGAAATAGGAACAGGGGGCTTTGGAGGGGGCTCCTACGAGCAGTACTTC.

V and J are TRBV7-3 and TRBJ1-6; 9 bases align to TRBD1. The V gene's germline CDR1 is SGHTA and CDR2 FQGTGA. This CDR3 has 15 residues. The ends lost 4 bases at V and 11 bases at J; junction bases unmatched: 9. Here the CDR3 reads CASSSQGARLTPLHF. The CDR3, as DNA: TGTGCCAGCAGCTCACAGGGGGCGCGTCTCACACCCCTCCACTTT.

CDR3 in DNA: TGTGCCAGCAGCGAAGGGGACAGGGGGTTGGTAGACTATGGCTACACCTTC. This encodes CASSEGDRGLVDYGYTF. This chain links TRBV13 with TRBJ1-2; 11 nucleotides line up with TRBD1. There are 17 residues in the CDR3. Germline CDR1 and CDR2: PRHDT and FYEKMQ (reference sequence). The trim removed 5 bases at V and 3 bases at J, leaving 11 bases unmatched. Supplemented by reference TRBV13 and TRBJ1-2, the full variable domain reads AAGVIQSPRHLIKEKRETATLKCYPIPRHDTVYWYQQGPGQDPQFLISFYEKMQSDKGSIPDRFSAQQFSDYHSELNMSSLELGDSALYFCASSEGDRGLVDYGYTFGSGTRLTVV.